These 25 T cell receptor beta chains originate from one sample sequenced in a study of regulatory T cells in long-lasting Graves disease. Investigators prepared the TCR beta libraries by applying iRepertoire HTBI primers and Arm-PCR of CDR3 regions. One entry per CDR3 protein results from TCRdb running MiXCR on the multiplex PCR reads. The sample carries 450,000 to 600,000 distinct CDR3 sequences, 15% to 20% recorded once. Stated time point: newly diagnosed GD, antithyroid drugs for less than 3 months. PBMC RNA served as the TCR library source. These data also formed part of another study, on T cells in Graves' hyperthyroidism and ophthalmopathy.

The sample consisted of peripheral blood mononuclear cells (PBMCs), taken at new diagnosis, from a patient treated with antithyroid drugs. These receptors came from a man aged 40-50 years with Graves disease.

This clonotype was found a few times. The rearrangement uses TRBV28 and TRBJ2-3; the D is unclear. CDR1 and CDR2 from the germline V gene are MDHEN and SYDVKM. Trimming took off 5 bases at V and 4 bases at J, with 1 base between the two ends. CDR3 size: 10 residues. In nucleotides, the CDR3 is TGTGCCAGCAGTGCAGATACGCAGTATTTT. Its translation: CASSADTQYF.

This clonotype was recorded at least ten times. The chain combines TRBV2 with TRBJ2-3; D is undetermined. This CDR3 region has 16 residues. Trimming took off 7 bases at V and 2 bases at J, with 19 bases between the two ends. The germline V gene encodes CDR1 SNHLY and CDR2 FYNNEI. CDR3 in DNA: TGTGCCAGCAAGCACCGGTCATTCATTAACACAGATACGCAGTATTTT. Translated, it gives CASKHRSFINTDTQYF. The full variable domain, completed using reference TRBV2 and TRBJ2-3, is EPEVTQTPSHQVTQMGQEVILRCVPISNHLYFYWYRQILGQKVEFLVSFYNNEISEKSEIFDDQFSVERPDGSNFTLKIRSTKLEDSAMYFCASKHRSFINTDTQYFGPGTRLTVL.

This sequence joins TRBV5-1 and TRBJ2-5, with D unclear. Between the trimmed V and J ends, which lost 1 base and 4 bases, there was a span of 17 bases. Germline CDR1 is SGHRS and CDR2 is YFSETQ. The CDR3 has 16 residues. CDR3 region: CASSLPALGSGETQYF. In nucleotides, the CDR3 is TGCGCCAGCAGCTTGCCAGCCTTAGGGTCTGGAGAGACCCAGTACTTC. The whole variable domain, filled in from reference TRBV5-1 and TRBJ2-5, reads KAGVTQTPRYLIKTRGQQVTLSCSPISGHRSVSWYQQTPGQGLQFLFEYFSETQRNKGNFPGRFSGRQFSNSRSEMNVSTLELGDSALYLCASSLPALGSGETQYFGPGTRLLVL.

This clonotype was detected many times. This rearrangement joins TRBV20-1 to TRBJ2-2; TRBD2 matches 10 bases. CDR3 length equals 15 residues. The germline gives CDR1 DFQATT, CDR2 SNEGSKA (reference sequence). V shed 3 bases, J shed 3 bases, and the junction held 4 bases outside the gene matches. In DNA, the CDR3 is TGCAGTGCTAGGTCCCTAGCGGGGGACACCGGGGAGCTGTTTTTT. It translates to CSARSLAGDTGELFF.

This chain links TRBV20-1 with TRBJ2-7; 9 nucleotides agree with TRBD1. CDR3 length: 15 residues. The V segment lost 6 bases and the J segment 1 base; nucleotides outside the gene matches: 10. CDR1 is DFQATT and CDR2 is SNEGSKA in the germline V gene (reference sequence). The CDR3, as DNA: TGCAGTGCAAAGCCCGACAGGGGGACATCCTACGAGCAGTACTTC. It specifies CSAKPDRGTSYEQYF.

This clonotype was found many times. The rearrangement links TRBV5-6 to TRBJ1-4; TRBD1 matches at 7 bases. The CDR3 totals 15 residues. The junction had 9 bases not matched to a gene; V was cut back by 4 bases and J by 6 bases. The germline V gene has CDR1 SGHDT and CDR2 YYEEEE. Written as DNA, the CDR3 is TGTGCCAGCAGCACCCCCGGGACAGAGGATGAAAAACTGTTTTTT. It translates to CASSTPGTEDEKLFF.

This clonotype was observed a few times. This sequence joins TRBV5-1 and TRBJ2-2; D is perhaps TRBD1 or TRBD2 (5 bases each). V lost 2 bases and J 7 bases, leaving 9 bases between the germline ends. The CDR3 extends over 13 amino acids. CDR1 is SGHRS and CDR2 is YFSETQ in the germline V gene. CDR3 amino acids: CASSLRGDGELFF. The CDR3 DNA reads as TGCGCCAGCAGCTTACGGGGCGACGGGGAGCTGTTTTTT.

This clonotype occurred many times. This rearrangement joins TRBV18 to TRBJ2-4; D unclear. This CDR3 is 15 amino acids long. Trimming took off 1 base at V and 0 bases at J, with 7 bases between the two ends. The germline gives CDR1 KGHSH, CDR2 LQKENI. The CDR3 is CASSPLEVAKNIQYF. The CDR3 nucleotides read TGTGCCAGCTCACCACTCGAAGTAGCCAAAAACATTCAGTACTTC.

In its sample, this clonotype was seen many times. DNA for the CDR3: TGTGCCAGCAGGAGGGGGTACGAGCAGTACTTC. Its translation: CASRRGYEQYF. The chain links TRBV12-3 or TRBV12-4 to TRBJ2-7; TRBD1 is a possible D gene (6 bases). Trimming took off 6 bases at V and 4 bases at J, with 7 bases between the two ends. This CDR3 has 11 residues.

This clonotype was counted at least ten times. V and J are TRBV18 and TRBJ2-7; 8 positions agree with TRBD1. The CDR3 spans 13 residues. Germline values: CDR1 KGHSH, CDR2 LQKENI. V lost 8 bases, J lost 2 bases, and 5 bases stayed unmatched. The CDR3 DNA sequence: TGTGCCAGCAGCCCGGACAGGGCCTACGAGCAGTACTTC. Its translation is CASSPDRAYEQYF. The full variable domain, its missing parts supplied by reference TRBV18 and TRBJ2-7, is NAGVMQNPRHLVRRRGQEARLRCSPMKGHSHVYWYRQLPEEGLKFMVYLQKENIIDESGMPKERFSAEFPKEGPSILRIQQVVRGDSAAYFCASSPDRAYEQYFGPGTRLTVT.

The table lists this clonotype with many counts. The chain recombines TRBV7-8 with TRBJ2-2, with 10 bases that match TRBD2. The CDR3 runs to 16 residues. CDR1 is SGHVS and CDR2 is FQNEAQ in the germline V gene. V shed 1 base, J shed 3 bases, and the junction held 2 bases outside the gene matches. The CDR3 DNA is TGTGCCAGCAGCTTAGTAGCGGGAGGTTACACCGGGGAGCTGTTTTTT. It specifies CASSLVAGGYTGELFF.

This sequence joins TRBV7-2 and TRBJ2-7, with a tentative D call TRBD2 (6 bases). The CDR3 length is 15 residues. Trimming stripped 2 bases from V and 3 bases from J, with 14 bases between. The germline gives CDR1 SGHTA, CDR2 FQGNSA. The CDR3 nucleotides are TGTGCCAGCAGCTTAAGTGGGGGAGGATTCTACGAGCAGTACTTC. The encoded protein is CASSLSGGGFYEQYF.

The sample holds many counts of this clonotype. This sequence joins TRBV28 and TRBJ2-1; possibly TRBD2 for D (7 bases). CDR3 length: 18 amino acids. Germline loops: CDR1 MDHEN, CDR2 SYDVKM. With 3 bases removed from V and 1 base from J, the gap between germline ends came to 19 bases. Here the CDR3 DNA reads TGTGCCAGCAGTTTCCTTGCTAGCGGTAGGGGGTCCTACAATGAGCAGTTCTTC. Protein sequence: CASSFLASGRGSYNEQFF.

This clonotype came up many times. This CDR3 reads CASSPHSIGEQYF. The DNA of the CDR3 is TGTGCCAGCAGTCCCCACTCGATCGGCGAGCAGTACTTC. This chain uses TRBV28 with TRBJ2-7, with D hard to call. Trimming removed 5 bases from V and 6 bases from J, with 14 bases in between. The CDR3 contains 13 residues. Germline lookup yields CDR1 MDHEN and CDR2 SYDVKM.

A remark on this clonotype: This sequence may be a read error, since a much larger clone differs from it by one base. The chain has TRBV3-1 and TRBJ2-3; 9 bases are a match to TRBD2. CDR1 and CDR2 (germline): LGHDT, YNNKEL (reference sequence). The CDR3 totals 15 residues. V gave up 6 bases and J gave up 4 bases; unmatched junction bases: 8. The CDR3 coding sequence is TGTGCCAGCAGTCCTAGCGGGATTCCTCCAGATACGCAGTATTTT. It is translated as CASSPSGIPPDTQYF.

In this sample, this clonotype turned up many times. V usage is TRBV29-1 and J usage is TRBJ1-1, with D possibly TRBD1 on 5 matching bases. This CDR3 contains 11 residues. V lost 8 bases and J lost 11, with 18 bases in between. Germline V CDR1 and CDR2: SQVTM, ANQGSEA. CDR3 in DNA: TGCAGCCCACCACAGGTGTCGGAGGCTTTCTTT. This encodes CSPPQVSEAFF. Complete variable domain (other parts from reference TRBV29-1 and TRBJ1-1): SAVISQKPSRDICQRGTSLTIQCQVDSQVTMMFWYRQQPGQSLTLIATANQGSEATYESGFVIDKFPISRPNLTFSTLTVSNMSPEDSSIYLCSPPQVSEAFFGQGTRLTVV.

At least ten counts were recorded for this clonotype. The chain uses TRBV28 and TRBJ2-7, with 8 bases identical to TRBD2. Trimming cost V 6 bases and J 5 bases; bases outside gene matches: 12. This CDR3 spans 15 amino acids. Germline CDR1 reads MDHEN; CDR2 reads SYDVKM. CDR3 coding DNA: TGTGCCAGCAGACTTAATAGCGGGAAATATAACGAGCAGTACTTC. Translating gives CASRLNSGKYNEQYF.

The genes are TRBV18 and TRBJ2-3; no definite D call. CDR1 and CDR2 (germline): KGHSH, LQKENI. V lost 3 bases, J lost 5 bases, and 6 bases lay in between. The CDR3 has 12 residues. CDR3 protein: CASSPQQDTQYF. The CDR3 bases are TGTGCCAGCTCACCCCAGCAAGATACGCAGTATTTT.

The table lists this clonotype with many counts. The V call is TRBV20-1, the J call TRBJ2-3; TRBD1 or TRBD2 may be the D gene (5 bases each). Germline CDR1 and CDR2: DFQATT and SNEGSKA (reference sequence). This CDR3 is 14 amino acids long. The V end was cut by 4 bases, the J end by 6 bases, with 17 bases between. Here the CDR3 reads CSATILTGRDTQYF. The DNA for the CDR3 is TGCAGTGCTACTATTCTCACGGGACGGGATACGCAGTATTTT.

This clonotype was seen repeatedly, ten times or more. The chain carries TRBV7-2 and TRBJ2-1; 9 bases map to TRBD2. The CDR3 consists of 15 residues. V trimming: 6 bases; J trimming: 0 bases; junction bases outside the gene matches: 3. Germline V CDR1 and CDR2: SGHTA, FQGNSA. The DNA of the CDR3 is TGTGCCAGCAGACCTAGCGGGAACTCCTACAATGAGCAGTTCTTC. Encoded protein: CASRPSGNSYNEQFF.

V gene TRBV5-6 combines with J gene TRBJ2-5, with D perhaps matching TRBD2 (7 bases). Trimming took 1 base from V and 10 from J, leaving 23 bases between them. The CDR3 is 16 amino acids. Germline V gene sequence: CDR1 SGHDT, CDR2 YYEEEE. CDR3 region: CASSLKGDYTGSGQYF. CDR3 bases: TGTGCCAGCAGCTTGAAGGGGGACTATACGGGGAGCGGCCAGTACTTC.

For this clonotype: This may come from a read error, since a much larger clone is one base off. The genes are TRBV6-5 and TRBJ1-1, with D maybe TRBD1 (5 bases). Trimming cost V 4 bases and J 2 bases, with 11 bases left between them. Per germline, CDR1 MNHEY and CDR2 SVGAGI. This CDR3 is 14 amino acids long. The CDR3 DNA follows: TGTGCCAGCAGTTGCGGGGGGAGAAACACTGAAGCTTTCTTT. This codes for CASSCGGRNTEAFF.

This clonotype has ten or more counts. V gene TRBV28 combines with J gene TRBJ2-7; D is unresolved. Germline CDR1 is MDHEN and CDR2 is SYDVKM. The CDR3 has 14 residues. The V and J ends lost 2 bases and 0 bases respectively, with 8 bases between them. The chain's CDR3 is CASSLNGNSYEQYF. The CDR3 region has the DNA TGTGCCAGCAGTTTAAACGGAAACTCCTACGAGCAGTACTTC.

This chain joins TRBV28 and TRBJ2-2; a weak D match, TRBD2 (7 bases). Germline V gene lookup returns CDR1 MDHEN and CDR2 SYDVKM. The V gene lost 6 bases and the J gene lost 8 bases, with 16 bases spanning the gap. The CDR3 runs to 14 residues. In nucleotides, the CDR3 is TGTGCCAGCAGCACGGGGGGCGCATCGGGGGAGCTGTTTTTT. Encoded protein: CASSTGGASGELFF.

The chain has TRBV19 and TRBJ1-1; D unclear. The V gene's germline CDR1 is LNHDA and CDR2 SQIVND (reference sequence). The length of the CDR3 is 13 residues. V dropped 4 bases and J dropped 0 bases, with 6 bases sitting between them. In DNA, the CDR3 is TGTGCCAGTAGTACGATAGTGAACACTGAAGCTTTCTTT. Its translation is CASSTIVNTEAFF.